The 18 T cell receptor beta chains below come from one sample, sequenced in a study of blood T cell repertoires in COVID-19. The protocol was immunoSEQ multiplex PCR, while the TCRdb copy is restricted to in-frame clones and leaves out a portion. There are 250,000 to 350,000 clones in the sample; roughly 91% occur only once, and around 0.8% lies in the top ten. The sequenced sample consisted of peripheral blood. All receptors come from a man aged 25 to 45 with acute or convalescent COVID-19.

The V gene is TRBV7-9, the J gene TRBJ1-1, with TRBD1 as a possible D gene (5 bases). The germline V gene encodes CDR1 SEHNR and CDR2 FQNEAQ (reference sequence). Trimming removed 1 base at V and 5 bases at J, with 11 bases between. The CDR3 is 14 residues long. This CDR3 is CASSLVGGLTEAFF. The CDR3 region has the DNA TGTGCCAGCAGCTTAGTGGGGGGACTTACTGAAGCTTTCTTT.

This chain links TRBV27 with TRBJ1-2, with 8 nucleotides matching TRBD1. V gave up 8 bases and J gave up 4 bases; unmatched junction bases: 15. Germline CDR1 is MNHEY and CDR2 is SMNVEV (reference sequence). This CDR3 spans 16 amino acids. As DNA, the CDR3 is TGTGCCAGCCTGGGCAGGGGGCGAGAAGGGCTCTATGGCTACACCTTC. Translation: CASLGRGREGLYGYTF.

Concerning this clone itself: Additional DNA sequences in this sample encode the identical CDR3. This chain uses TRBV6-5 with TRBJ1-5; a weak D match, TRBD1 (5 bases). V was cut by 5 bases and J by 1 base, with 9 bases left in between. The V gene's germline CDR1 is MNHEY and CDR2 SVGAGI. CDR3 size: 14 residues. In nucleotides, the CDR3 is TGTGCCAGCAGTCCCGGGGGGAGCAATCAGCCCCAGCATTTT. Encoded protein: CASSPGGSNQPQHF.

The V call is TRBV6-6, the J call TRBJ1-6, with D possibly TRBD1 on 6 matching bases. V was cut by 6 bases and J by 7 bases, with 10 bases left in between. This CDR3 region has 13 residues. CDR1 MNHNY and CDR2 SVGAGI come from the germline V gene (reference sequence). The CDR3 DNA sequence: TGTGCCAGCAGGCAGGGGTTGAATTCACCCCTCCACTTT. It codes for CASRQGLNSPLHF.

The chain joins TRBV10-1 to TRBJ2-1; D gene uncertain. This CDR3 has 15 amino acids. V was clipped by 2 bases and J by 2 bases, with 10 bases between them. Germline V lookup: CDR1 WNHNN, CDR2 SYGVQD (reference sequence). The DNA of the CDR3 is TGCGCCAGCAGTGAGGGCGGAGTACCCTACAATGAGCAGTTCTTC. Protein sequence: CASSEGGVPYNEQFF.

The V call is TRBV28, the J call TRBJ2-2; TRBD2 might be the D (6 bases). The CDR3 spans 16 residues. Trimming took 5 bases from V and 0 from J, leaving 13 bases between them. Germline V gene sequence: CDR1 MDHEN, CDR2 SYDVKM. CDR3 nucleotide sequence: TGTGCCAGCAGTCCCGAGCGGGCCGCGAACACCGGGGAGCTGTTTTTT. Its translation is CASSPERAANTGELFF.

J is TRBJ1-3 and V is TRBV30, with a tentative D call TRBD1 (6 bases). Looked up from germline, CDR1 is GTSNPN and CDR2 is SVGIG (reference sequence). The CDR3 runs to 15 residues. The ends were cut back, 1 base at V and 0 bases at J, with 10 bases in the middle. The CDR3 DNA sequence: TGTGCCTGGAGTGGACAGGCCAGCTCTGGAAACACCATATATTTT. It specifies CAWSGQASSGNTIYF.

The rearrangement uses TRBV4-1 and TRBJ1-4; TRBD1 might be the D (5 bases). The germline V and J ends were trimmed by 1 base and 7 bases, with 13 bases remaining between them. Germline CDR1 is MGHRA and CDR2 is YSYEKL. This CDR3 contains 15 residues. This chain's CDR3 is CASSQVEGRPEKLFF. CDR3 sequence (DNA): TGCGCCAGCAGCCAAGTGGAGGGGCGCCCTGAAAAACTGTTTTTT.

The chain recombines TRBV7-9 with TRBJ2-1; maybe TRBD1 (5 bases). Trimming pared 5 bases from V and 6 bases from J, leaving 14 bases between. Germline loops: CDR1 SEHNR, CDR2 FQNEAQ (reference sequence). The length of the CDR3 is 14 residues. The DNA for the CDR3 is TGTGCCAGCAGCATCGGCAGGGATGGCAATGAGCAGTTCTTC. Its translation is CASSIGRDGNEQFF.

V usage is TRBV28 and J usage is TRBJ1-1, with D perhaps TRBD1 (5 bases). V lost 3 bases and J 2 bases, leaving 13 bases between the germline ends. Germline V gene data show CDR1 as MDHEN and CDR2 as SYDVKM. The CDR3 has 15 residues. In nucleotides, the CDR3 is TGTGCCAGCAGTTTGGGGGGGAGAGGAAACACTGAAGCTTTCTTT. Residues: CASSLGGRGNTEAFF. Drawing the rest from reference TRBV28 and TRBJ1-1, the complete variable domain is DVKVTQSSRYLVKRTGEKVFLECVQDMDHENMFWYRQDPGLGLRLIYFSYDVKMKEKGDIPEGYSVSREKKERFSLILESASTNQTSMYLCASSLGGRGNTEAFFGQGTRLTVV.

The chain joins TRBV5-1 to TRBJ2-7; 7 nucleotides agree with TRBD2. Unmatched junction bases numbered 12, after V lost 4 bases and J lost 2 bases. The CDR3 contains 16 residues. Germline-derived CDR1 and CDR2 are SGHRS and YFSETQ. The DNA of the CDR3 is TGCGCCAGCAGCGAGTTTAGCGGGTCCCCCCCCTACGAGCAGTACTTC. Translated, it gives CASSEFSGSPPYEQYF.

V is TRBV6-6 and J is TRBJ2-5; 8 positions agree with TRBD2. Germline values: CDR1 MNHNY, CDR2 SVGAGI (reference sequence). Losses at the gene ends were 5 bases for V and 3 bases for J; bases not matched to a gene: 8. This CDR3 contains 15 residues. The CDR3 bases are TGTGCCAGCAGTCCCCCCGGGGGGGGAGAAGAGACCCAGTACTTC. Amino acids: CASSPPGGGEETQYF.

V gene TRBV29-1 combines with J gene TRBJ1-1; D is undetermined. The germline CDR1 and CDR2 sequences are SQVTM and ANQGSEA. The CDR3 covers 12 residues. V was cut by 4 bases and J by 6 bases, with 12 bases left in between. The CDR3 protein is CSVVVPGSEAFF. The CDR3 region has the DNA TGCAGCGTTGTTGTCCCGGGTTCTGAAGCTTTCTTT.

V is TRBV5-1 and J is TRBJ1-4; tentative D call: TRBD1 (5 bases). Germline V gene sequence: CDR1 SGHRS, CDR2 YFSETQ. Deletions cut 0 bases from V and 8 bases from J, with 14 bases between. CDR3 length equals 15 residues. As DNA, the CDR3 is TGCGCCAGCAGCTTGGAAGCGGGGGTTAAGGAAAAACTGTTTTTT. Its translation is CASSLEAGVKEKLFF.

CDR3 region: CASSRQDRASGELFF. The CDR3 DNA reads TGTGCCAGCAGCCGGCAGGACAGGGCCTCCGGGGAGCTGTTTTTT. This rearrangement joins TRBV5-4 to TRBJ2-2; 8 bases align to TRBD1. Germline V gives CDR1 SGHNT, CDR2 YYREEE (reference sequence). Germline trimming cut 4 bases from V and 6 bases from J; bases unmatched to any gene: 8. The CDR3 consists of 15 residues.

The chain employs TRBV4-2 and TRBJ2-3, with 9 bases matching TRBD2. The length of the CDR3 is 17 residues. The germline V gene has CDR1 LGHNA and CDR2 YNFKEQ. Unmatched junction bases numbered 12, after V lost 0 bases and J lost 8 bases. The CDR3 nucleotides are TGTGCCAGCAGCCAAGATTGGGGCGGGGGGGTAACTGGTACGCAGTATTTT. It codes for CASSQDWGGGVTGTQYF.

The V call is TRBV30, the J call TRBJ1-3; D is undetermined. The germline gives CDR1 GTSNPN, CDR2 SVGIG (reference sequence). V was pared by 4 bases and J by 2 bases, with 12 bases between. The CDR3 length is 14 residues. The CDR3 nucleotides read TGTGCCTGGATTTCGGGTCGACCTGGAAACACCATATATTTT. Its protein product is CAWISGRPGNTIYF.

CDR3 amino acids: CASSGGQGSVFTNEKLFF. Here the CDR3 DNA reads TGTGCCAGTAGTGGAGGACAGGGGAGCGTCTTTACTAATGAAAAACTGTTTTTT. The chain is built from TRBV19 and TRBJ1-4; the match to TRBD1 covers 9 bases. V was clipped by 5 bases and J by 2 bases; unmatched bases: 12. CDR3 length: 18 amino acids. Germline CDR1 is LNHDA and CDR2 is SQIVND (reference sequence).